Reported below is one T cell receptor beta chain. The sample is drawn from a study of blood T cell repertoires in COVID-19. Whole-study context: T cells, B-cell-depleted T cells, or PBMCs provided the cDNA or gDNA that served as material.

The CDR3 contains 11 residues. V lost 1 base and J lost 12, with 9 bases in between. The germline CDR1 and CDR2 sequences are LGHNA and YNFKEQ. This table comes from immunoSEQ multiplex PCR, and its TCRdb copy is limited to in-frame clones, with some not included. The data show roughly 170,000 clones, 70% to 85% seen once. Input material: peripheral blood. The chain recombines TRBV4-2 with TRBJ1-2; no clear D. The sequence was obtained from a human donor in a cohort sampled during active COVID-19. The DNA for the CDR3 is TGTGCCAGCAGCCAAGGTAGTGAGGACACCTTC. The encoded protein is CASSQGSEDTF.